One sample yielded the 30 T cell receptor beta chains listed below, sequenced in a study of CD8+ T cells in alopecia areata. Extracted RNA was reverse transcribed, and the resulting cDNA served as sequencing template. The table came from immunoSEQ multiplex PCR; TCRdb's copy has only in-frame clones and leaves some out. The sample has about 200,000 clones, roughly three fifths seen once; the top ten hold 4.5% to 6%. The specimen sequenced was CD8+ T cells sorted from blood. These receptors came from a human donor in good health.

The CDR3 loop is CASGGGAFF. The CDR3 region has the DNA TGTGCCTCCGGGGGTGGGGCTTTCTTT. The chain joins TRBV6-1 to TRBJ1-1; D may be TRBD1 (5 bases). Germline values: CDR1 MNHNS, CDR2 SASEGT. V lost 11 bases and J lost 11, with 12 bases in between. CDR3 size: 9 residues.

This chain uses TRBV27 with TRBJ2-3, with 9 bases lining up with TRBD2. CDR3 length: 14 amino acids. V shed 7 bases, J shed 4 bases, and the junction held 6 bases outside the gene matches. Germline CDR1 and CDR2: MNHEY and SMNVEV (reference sequence). The CDR3 sequence: CASNSGGRADTQYF. CDR3 DNA: TGTGCCAGCAATAGCGGGGGCCGCGCAGATACGCAGTATTTT.

The V and J genes are TRBV5-1 and TRBJ2-1; possibly TRBD2 for D (6 bases). V was trimmed by 4 bases and J by 9 bases, leaving 8 bases between them. The CDR3 sequence is 11 residues long. The germline V gene has CDR1 SGHRS and CDR2 YFSETQ. The CDR3, as DNA: TGCGCCAGCAGCGGGGGAGGTGAGCAGTTCTTC. Amino acid sequence: CASSGGGEQFF.

This chain connects TRBV5-4 to TRBJ2-7, with D possibly matching TRBD2 (5 bases). V was clipped by 1 base and J by 0 bases, with 11 bases between them. CDR3 length: 15 amino acids. Per the germline V gene, CDR1 is SGHNT and CDR2 is YYREEE (reference sequence). This chain's CDR3 is CASSLKRERSYEQYF. For the CDR3, the DNA is TGTGCCAGCAGCTTGAAGAGGGAGCGCTCCTACGAGCAGTACTTC.

The V gene is TRBV5-6, the J gene TRBJ2-5; TRBD1 is a possible D gene (6 bases). CDR1 and CDR2 from the germline V gene are SGHDT and YYEEEE. The CDR3 loop spans 16 amino acids. The germline V and J ends were trimmed by 1 base and 5 bases, with 18 bases remaining between them. CDR3 bases: TGTGCCAGCAGCTTGTTAAGAGGGGGAGTCGGGGAGACCCAGTACTTC. It is translated as CASSLLRGGVGETQYF.

The J gene is TRBJ2-1, the V gene TRBV30; D call uncertain. The CDR3 consists of 13 residues. The germline gives CDR1 GTSNPN, CDR2 SVGIG (reference sequence). V shed 2 bases and J shed 8 bases, with 13 bases lying between them. The CDR3 is CAWSRLGRYEQFF. The CDR3 coding sequence is TGTGCCTGGAGTCGTTTGGGCCGGTATGAGCAGTTCTTC. Supplemented by reference TRBV30 and TRBJ2-1, the full variable domain reads SQTIHQWPATLVQPVGSPLSLECTVEGTSNPNLYWYRQAAGRGLQLLFYSVGIGQISSEVPQNLSASRPQDRQFILSSKKLLLSDSGFYLCAWSRLGRYEQFFGPGTRLTVL.

This chain joins TRBV29-1 and TRBJ2-7; 8 positions match TRBD1. Germline V CDR1 and CDR2: SQVTM, ANQGSEA. J was trimmed by 4 bases and V by 2 bases; bases with no gene match: 13. The CDR3 totals 16 residues. The CDR3 nucleotides are TGCAGCGTTGAAAGAATTACAGGTGACAGGGGTTACGAGCAGTACTTC. Translation gives CSVERITGDRGYEQYF.

This clone appeared a few times. The genes are TRBV7-9 and TRBJ2-5; D ambiguous. CDR3 length: 12 amino acids. The V end lost 5 bases, the J end lost 5 bases, and 9 bases lay between the germline ends. CDR1 is SEHNR, CDR2 FQNEAQ, per germline (reference sequence). CDR3 bases: TGTGCCAGCAGCCCTCGTATGGAGACCCAGTACTTC. Its translation: CASSPRMETQYF.

V and J are TRBV4-1 and TRBJ1-2; TRBD1 might be the D (6 bases). The CDR3 totals 14 residues. CDR1 is MGHRA, CDR2 YSYEKL, per germline. Trimming shortened V by 4 bases and J by 4 bases, and 13 bases separated the two germline ends. Here the CDR3 reads CASSPPGGLYGYTF. For the CDR3, the DNA is TGCGCCAGCAGCCCGCCTGGGGGCCTCTATGGCTACACCTTC.

Comments on this clone: Other nucleotide sequences in the sample specify the same CDR3. The rearrangement uses TRBV9 and TRBJ1-5; D is uncertain. CDR3 length: 14 residues. Germline values: CDR1 SGDLS, CDR2 YYNGEE. V lost 0 bases, J lost 1 base, and 5 bases lay in between. The CDR3 is CASSVGGSNQPQHF. CDR3 bases: TGTGCCAGCAGCGTAGGAGGGAGCAATCAGCCCCAGCATTTT.

This clone has more than one count but fewer than ten. The CDR3 nucleotides are TGTGCCAGCAGTGGACTAGCGGGGGAGCAGTTCTTC. Its protein is CASSGLAGEQFF. This chain uses TRBV7-9 with TRBJ2-1, with 12 bases identical to TRBD2. V trimming: 6 bases; J trimming: 10 bases; junction bases outside the gene matches: 1. CDR1 is SEHNR, CDR2 FQNEAQ, per germline (reference sequence). CDR3 length: 12 amino acids. Drawing the rest from reference TRBV7-9 and TRBJ2-1, the complete variable domain is DTGVSQNPRHKITKRGQNVTFRCDPISEHNRLYWYRQTLGQGPEFLTYFQNEAQLEKSRLLSDRFSAERPKGSFSTLEIQRTEQGDSAMYLCASSGLAGEQFFGPGTRLTVL.

In the case of this clone: A much larger clone differs by one base, so this may be a read error. The rearrangement uses TRBV6-6 and TRBJ2-3, with 12 bases aligning to TRBD2. Germline loops: CDR1 MNHNY, CDR2 SVGAGI (reference sequence). Unmatched junction bases numbered 1, after V lost 5 bases and J lost 1 base. CDR3 length: 15 residues. Here the CDR3 DNA reads TGTGCCAGCAGTCGGACTAGCGGGGGCACAGATACGCAGTATTTT. Amino acids: CASSRTSGGTDTQYF.

V is TRBV6-5 and J is TRBJ1-1; D remains unclear. The CDR3 totals 12 residues. V gave up 5 bases and J gave up 4 bases, with 8 bases separating them. CDR1 and CDR2 from the germline V gene are MNHEY and SVGAGI. The CDR3 coding sequence is TGTGCCAGCAGTGAGGTTGGCACTGAAGCTTTCTTT. The encoded protein is CASSEVGTEAFF.

J is TRBJ2-5 and V is TRBV11-2; D not certain. Germline CDR1 is SGHAT and CDR2 is FQNNGV. Trimming removed 1 base from V and 4 bases from J, with 10 bases in between. The CDR3 contains 14 residues. CDR3 protein: CASSLGAALETQYF. Written as DNA, the CDR3 is TGTGCCAGCAGCTTAGGGGCGGCGTTAGAGACCCAGTACTTC.

V and J are TRBV7-9 and TRBJ2-3, with 8 bases matching TRBD1. Per the germline V gene, CDR1 is SEHNR and CDR2 is FQNEAQ (reference sequence). Trimming at V came to 5 bases and at J to 4 bases, leaving 8 bases not matched to a gene. The CDR3 length is 15 residues. The CDR3 protein is CASSPPAGGPDTQYF. The CDR3 coding sequence is TGTGCCAGCAGCCCACCCGCAGGGGGCCCAGATACGCAGTATTTT.

The CDR3 coding sequence is TGTGCCAGCAGCGAGGCACGTAGCAATCAGCCCCAGCATTTT. The encoded protein is CASSEARSNQPQHF. The V and J genes are TRBV7-2 and TRBJ1-5; D is unresolved. Per germline, CDR1 SGHTA and CDR2 FQGNSA. Between the trimmed V and J ends, which lost 5 bases and 0 bases, there was a span of 8 bases. The CDR3 consists of 14 residues.

The CDR3 DNA reads as TGTGCCAGCAGCTCTAGGGCCGGAAACACCATATATTTT. It translates to CASSSRAGNTIYF. The chain recombines TRBV13 with TRBJ1-3; D is unclear. The germline V gene encodes CDR1 PRHDT and CDR2 FYEKMQ (reference sequence). V shed 4 bases and J shed 4 bases, with 8 bases lying between them. This CDR3 has 13 residues. Filled out from reference TRBV13 and TRBJ1-3, the complete variable domain reads AAGVIQSPRHLIKEKRETATLKCYPIPRHDTVYWYQQGPGQDPQFLISFYEKMQSDKGSIPDRFSAQQFSDYHSELNMSSLELGDSALYFCASSSRAGNTIYFGEGSWLTVV.

This clone was seen only a few times. J is TRBJ1-2 and V is TRBV2, with 8 nucleotides matching TRBD1. The trim removed 4 bases at V and 6 bases at J, leaving 4 bases unmatched. Germline CDR1 reads SNHLY; CDR2 reads FYNNEI. The CDR3 spans 13 residues. The CDR3 is CASSVGQGDGYTF. Written as DNA, the CDR3 is TGTGCCAGCAGTGTAGGACAGGGCGATGGCTACACCTTC.

This clone was counted a few times. J is TRBJ2-7 and V is TRBV27, with D possibly TRBD1 on 5 matching bases. Germline assignment: CDR1 MNHEY and CDR2 SMNVEV (reference sequence). Trimming took 2 bases from V and 2 from J, leaving 10 bases between them. The CDR3 has 14 amino acids. The CDR3: CASSLADTAYEQYF. Here the CDR3 DNA reads TGTGCCAGCAGTTTAGCGGACACTGCCTACGAGCAGTACTTC.

Only a few counts were recorded for this clone. The rearrangement joins TRBV4-1 to TRBJ2-1; D is ambiguous. Germline V gene lookup returns CDR1 MGHRA and CDR2 YSYEKL. The length of the CDR3 is 13 residues. The V end was cut by 5 bases, the J end by 5 bases, with 10 bases between. The CDR3 protein is CASSLGPNNEQFF. The CDR3 DNA reads as TGCGCCAGCAGCTTAGGGCCCAACAATGAGCAGTTCTTC.

V is TRBV13 and J is TRBJ2-7, with TRBD2 matching 12 bases. V lost 6 bases, J lost 0 bases, and 3 bases stayed unmatched. Germline V gives CDR1 PRHDT, CDR2 FYEKMQ (reference sequence). The CDR3 spans 15 residues. The CDR3 sequence: CASSELAGGSYEQYF. The CDR3 coding sequence is TGTGCCAGCAGTGAACTAGCGGGGGGCTCCTACGAGCAGTACTTC.

This chain links TRBV30 with TRBJ2-2; the D is unclear. The germline gives CDR1 GTSNPN, CDR2 SVGIG (reference sequence). The CDR3 contains 12 residues. V was cut by 2 bases and J by 5 bases, with 6 bases left in between. The CDR3 here is CAWSPGTGELFF. The DNA of the CDR3 is TGTGCCTGGAGTCCGGGTACCGGGGAGCTGTTTTTT.

The genes are TRBV5-1 and TRBJ2-7; D uncertain. V lost 4 bases and J 5 bases, leaving 13 bases between the germline ends. The CDR3 is 13 residues long. Germline-derived CDR1 and CDR2 are SGHRS and YFSETQ. The CDR3 loop is CASSPNPGDEQYF. The CDR3 nucleotides read TGCGCCAGCAGCCCGAACCCTGGGGACGAGCAGTACTTC.

This rearrangement joins TRBV6-5 to TRBJ1-2, with unresolved D. CDR3 size: 14 residues. With 0 bases removed from V and 6 bases from J, the gap between germline ends came to 11 bases. The germline gives CDR1 MNHEY, CDR2 SVGAGI. Here the CDR3 reads CASSYSTGRDGYTF. CDR3 nucleotides: TGTGCCAGCAGTTACTCGACGGGGAGAGATGGCTACACCTTC.

This clone showed up just a few times. The rearrangement links TRBV7-9 to TRBJ2-5; TRBD1 might be the D (5 bases). Germline V gene lookup returns CDR1 SEHNR and CDR2 FQNEAQ (reference sequence). Trimming removed 4 bases from V and 3 bases from J, with 6 bases in between. The CDR3 totals 12 residues. The CDR3 nucleotides are TGTGCCAGCAGCTCCAGGGAAGAGACCCAGTACTTC. Translated, it gives CASSSREETQYF.

The rearrangement uses TRBV7-2 and TRBJ1-5; D remains ambiguous. Trimming took 11 bases from V and 1 from J, leaving 15 bases between them. This CDR3 is built from 14 residues. Germline CDR1 is SGHTA and CDR2 is FQGNSA. For the CDR3, the DNA is TGTGCCTCCTCCGCGGCGGACAGCAATCAGCCCCAGCATTTT. Protein product: CASSAADSNQPQHF.

The chain links TRBV7-9 to TRBJ2-5; D possibly uses TRBD1 or TRBD2 (5 bases each). Germline values: CDR1 SEHNR, CDR2 FQNEAQ (reference sequence). The V end lost 7 bases, the J end lost 5 bases, and 26 bases lay between the germline ends. This CDR3 spans 17 amino acids. The CDR3 here is CASNRRAGTKIPETQYF. CDR3 nucleotides: TGTGCCAGCAACAGAAGAGCAGGGACCAAGATCCCCGAGACCCAGTACTTC.

V gene TRBV7-2 combines with J gene TRBJ1-1; weak D call: TRBD1 (5 bases). V lost 0 bases and J lost 0, with 14 bases in between. The CDR3 is 17 amino acids. Germline loops: CDR1 SGHTA, CDR2 FQGNSA. CDR3 DNA sequence: TGTGCCAGCAGCTTAGCGGGGCAGGGCTGGATGAACACTGAAGCTTTCTTT. Its protein product is CASSLAGQGWMNTEAFF.

This rearrangement joins TRBV15 to TRBJ2-2; tentative D call: TRBD2 (5 bases). The CDR3 extends over 14 amino acids. Trimming took 0 bases from V and 8 from J, leaving 10 bases between them. Germline loops: CDR1 LNHNV, CDR2 YYDKDF (reference sequence). The chain's CDR3 is CATSRDERDGELFF. The DNA of the CDR3 is TGTGCCACCAGCAGAGATGAGAGGGATGGGGAGCTGTTTTTT.

About this clone itself: This same CDR3 is encoded by further DNA sequences in the sample. The chain couples TRBV29-1 to TRBJ2-5, with D perhaps TRBD1 or TRBD2 (5 bases each). The V gene lost 3 bases and the J gene lost 4 bases, with 6 bases spanning the gap. This CDR3 contains 11 residues. Germline CDR1 is SQVTM and CDR2 is ANQGSEA. The DNA for the CDR3 is TGCAGCGTTGAGAGGGGAGAGACCCAGTACTTC. Translation gives CSVERGETQYF.